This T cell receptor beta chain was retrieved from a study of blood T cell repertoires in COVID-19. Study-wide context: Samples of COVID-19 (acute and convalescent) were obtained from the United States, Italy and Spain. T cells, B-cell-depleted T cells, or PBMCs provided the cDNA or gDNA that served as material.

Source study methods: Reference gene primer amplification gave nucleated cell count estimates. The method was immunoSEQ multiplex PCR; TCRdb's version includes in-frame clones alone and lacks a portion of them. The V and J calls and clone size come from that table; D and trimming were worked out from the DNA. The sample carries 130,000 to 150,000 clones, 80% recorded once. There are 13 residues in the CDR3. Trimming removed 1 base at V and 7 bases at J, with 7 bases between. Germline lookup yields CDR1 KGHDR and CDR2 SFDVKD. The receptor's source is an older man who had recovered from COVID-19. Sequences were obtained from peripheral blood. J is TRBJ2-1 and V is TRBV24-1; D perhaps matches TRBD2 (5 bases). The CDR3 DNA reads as TGTGCCACCAGTGATTTTACGGGAAATGAGCAGTTCTTC. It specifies CATSDFTGNEQFF.